The 13 T cell receptor beta chains reported below all come from one sample, sequenced in a study of blood T cells in healthy people across ages. Combining a sample-barcoded 5' primer with a J-beta primer mix, a second PCR ran for about 7 to 11 cycles. TCRdb redid the calling of the 5' RACE reads with MiXCR, one entry per CDR3 protein. This table has roughly 1,000,000 distinct CDR3 sequences, less than 25% appearing once. These data were also reused for a study on T cells of mothers and their children.

The specimen sequenced was blood. Source of these receptors: a girl aged 2-10 years in good health.

This clonotype has only a few counts. This chain joins TRBV7-2 and TRBJ2-5; TRBD2 matches 11 bases. Looked up from germline, CDR1 is SGHTA and CDR2 is FQGNSA. The CDR3 runs to 18 residues. The V and J ends lost 4 bases and 4 bases, in that order; junction bases with no gene match: 14. The CDR3 sequence is CASSYEGLAGGPGETQYF. DNA of the CDR3: TGTGCCAGCAGCTACGAGGGGTTAGCGGGAGGGCCAGGAGAGACCCAGTACTTC.

This clonotype was seen only a few times. V usage is TRBV7-9 and J usage is TRBJ2-5; the D gene could be TRBD1 or TRBD2 (6 bases each). Trimming removed 5 bases from V and 11 bases from J, with 18 bases in between. Germline V gives CDR1 SEHNR, CDR2 FQNEAQ (reference sequence). The CDR3 covers 13 residues. The CDR3 loop reads CASSPLGGGEQYF. CDR3 nucleotide sequence: TGTGCCAGCAGCCCCTTAGGAGGGGGTGAGCAGTACTTC.

This clonotype was counted a few times. One end of the junction is discordant with germline, which a read error may explain. V and J are TRBV6-5 and TRBJ1-2; 7 bases match TRBD1. Germline-derived CDR1 and CDR2 are MNHEY and SVGAGI. The CDR3 is 12 residues long. CDR3 sequence (DNA): TGTGCCAGCACTTACTCACAGGGGGGCTACACCTTC. It yields the protein CASTYSQGGYTF.

As regards this clonotype: A read error may produce the germline difference seen at one junction end. The chain joins TRBV7-8 to TRBJ2-1; 13 bases match TRBD2. This CDR3 is 17 amino acids long. The germline CDR1 and CDR2 sequences are SGHVS and FQNEAQ. CDR3 protein: CASSSNPGLAGANEQLF. CDR3 DNA sequence: TGTGCCAGCAGCTCTAACCCCGGACTAGCGGGGGCCAATGAGCAGCTCTTC.

The chain recombines TRBV24-1 with TRBJ1-5; D is unresolved. Trimming shortened V by 3 bases and J by 9 bases, and 8 bases separated the two germline ends. Per germline, CDR1 KGHDR and CDR2 SFDVKD. The CDR3 sequence is 12 residues long. The CDR3 region is CATSDLTGPQHF. The CDR3 nucleotides are TGTGCCACCAGTGATCTGACTGGGCCCCAGCATTTT.

The chain is built from TRBV3-1 and TRBJ2-3; D call uncertain. Germline CDR1 and CDR2: LGHDT and YNNKEL (reference sequence). Between the trimmed V and J ends, which lost 0 bases and 2 bases, there was a span of 12 bases. The CDR3 spans 16 residues. CDR3 DNA: TGTGCCAGCAGCCAAGATTATAAGGATAACACAGATACGCAGTATTTT. Translated, it gives CASSQDYKDNTDTQYF.

This chain joins TRBV2 and TRBJ1-2; D not certain. V lost 9 bases to trimming and J lost 2 bases, with 13 bases between them. CDR1 is SNHLY, CDR2 FYNNEI, per germline. The CDR3 is 13 amino acids. In DNA form, the CDR3 reads TGTGCCAGTGGGCAGAGCTTCAACTATGGCTACACCTTC. Translating it yields CASGQSFNYGYTF.

This chain connects TRBV20-1 to TRBJ2-5, with D possibly being TRBD1 (6 bases). V lost 1 base to trimming and J lost 4 bases, with 16 bases between them. The CDR3 runs 15 residues. Germline V lookup: CDR1 DFQATT, CDR2 SNEGSKA (reference sequence). In DNA, the CDR3 is TGCAGTGCTAGAGTTGGCGACAGGTCGCCAGAGACCCAGTACTTC. Translated: CSARVGDRSPETQYF.

With regard to this clonotype: A junction end diverges from the germline sequence, so it may reflect a read error. The CDR3 region has the DNA TGTGCCAGCAGCGTTTATGTTGCCAAAAACACTCAGTACTTC. Encoded protein: CASSVYVAKNTQYF. The V gene is TRBV9, the J gene TRBJ2-4; D not resolved. The CDR3 is 14 residues long. Germline assignment: CDR1 SGDLS and CDR2 YYNGEE.

This clonotype showed up just a few times. V gene TRBV5-1 combines with J gene TRBJ1-1; D gene uncertain. Trimming left V 4 bases short and J 10 bases short, with 14 bases between. CDR3 length: 12 amino acids. Germline V gene sequence: CDR1 SGHRS, CDR2 YFSETQ. The DNA of the CDR3 is TGCGCCAGCAGCCCGGAGAGGGCGGGAGCTTTCTTT. It yields the protein CASSPERAGAFF.

This clonotype was picked up a small number of times. The CDR3 region has the DNA TGCGCCAGCAGCCAAGAGAAGGGAGCCTATCCCGTAAACACCTATGGCTACACCTTC. Translation gives CASSQEKGAYPVNTYGYTF. The chain has TRBV4-3 and TRBJ1-2; D call uncertain. Germline-derived CDR1 and CDR2 are LGHNA and YSLEER. The CDR3 length is 19 residues. V was cut by 0 bases and J by 4 bases, with 24 bases left in between.

The table lists this clonotype with a few counts. The chain couples TRBV6-1 to TRBJ2-5; TRBD2 aligns across 10 bases. The germline CDR1 and CDR2 sequences are MNHNS and SASEGT. The V segment lost 2 bases and the J segment 4 bases; nucleotides outside the gene matches: 7. The CDR3 has 16 amino acids. Written as DNA, the CDR3 is TGTGCCAGCAGTGAAACCCCTAGCGGGGGACGAGAGACCCAGTACTTC. Translated: CASSETPSGGRETQYF.

The V gene is TRBV4-1, the J gene TRBJ2-2; D is uncertain. Trimming cost V 0 bases and J 3 bases, with 14 bases left between them. Germline V CDR1 and CDR2: MGHRA, YSYEKL. The CDR3 extends over 17 amino acids. DNA for the CDR3: TGCGCCAGCAGCCAAGATCCATCGGAGACGTACACCGGGGAGCTGTTTTTT. This codes for CASSQDPSETYTGELFF.